A single sample is the source of the 15 T cell receptor beta chains below, sequenced in a study of T cell repertoires in cytomegalovirus infection. TCRdb re-called the reads through MiXCR, storing one row per CDR3 protein. The sample consists of under 150,000 distinct CDR3 sequences, roughly 9% of them appearing once. Specimen: PBMCs. The source is a human donor in good health (CMV status not recorded). Some clones in this sample may be carry-over from other donors' samples.

Ten or more counts support this clonotype. V gene TRBV7-9 combines with J gene TRBJ2-6; no firm D call. The CDR3 is made up of 15 amino acids. Per germline, CDR1 SEHNR and CDR2 FQNEAQ (reference sequence). V shed 5 bases and J shed 0 bases, with 8 bases lying between them. The CDR3 is CASSPGTSGANVLTF. The CDR3 coding sequence is TGTGCCAGCAGCCCCGGAACCTCTGGGGCCAACGTCCTGACTTTC.

There are a few counts of this clonotype. The rearrangement links TRBV2 to TRBJ1-1; D unclear. CDR3 size: 15 residues. Trimming left V 8 bases short and J 0 bases short, with 16 bases between. Germline V gene sequence: CDR1 SNHLY, CDR2 FYNNEI. The CDR3 protein is CASVQGRPLNTEAFF. CDR3 bases: TGTGCCAGCGTCCAAGGCAGACCGCTGAACACTGAAGCTTTCTTT.

This clonotype was observed at least ten times. This chain connects TRBV28 to TRBJ1-5, with TRBD1 matching over 7 bases. The V and J ends lost 3 bases and 7 bases, in that order; junction bases with no gene match: 6. The CDR3 has 14 amino acids. CDR1 MDHEN and CDR2 SYDVKM come from the germline V gene. CDR3 amino acids: CASSFEYRGQPQHF. DNA of the CDR3: TGTGCCAGCAGTTTTGAGTACAGGGGACAGCCCCAGCATTTT. Together with reference TRBV28 and TRBJ1-5, the CDR3 gives the full variable domain: DVKVTQSSRYLVKRTGEKVFLECVQDMDHENMFWYRQDPGLGLRLIYFSYDVKMKEKGDIPEGYSVSREKKERFSLILESASTNQTSMYLCASSFEYRGQPQHFGDGTRLSIL.

This clonotype was detected ten times or more. The gene calls are TRBV29-1 and TRBJ2-3; D gene uncertain. Between the trimmed V and J ends, which lost 4 bases and 0 bases, there was a span of 8 bases. Germline V gives CDR1 SQVTM, CDR2 ANQGSEA. The CDR3 sequence is 13 residues long. The CDR3 DNA is TGCAGCGTTGGGACGGATAGCACAGATACGCAGTATTTT. This sequence encodes CSVGTDSTDTQYF.

This clonotype has at least ten counts. This rearrangement joins TRBV7-9 to TRBJ2-7; 10 bases line up with TRBD1. V trimming: 5 bases; J trimming: 1 base; junction bases outside the gene matches: 11. In germline, CDR1 is SEHNR, CDR2 FQNEAQ (reference sequence). The CDR3 contains 17 residues. The CDR3, as DNA: TGTGCCAGCAGCATTACCCCCGGGACAGGGGTTTCCTACGAGCAGTACTTC. Protein: CASSITPGTGVSYEQYF. Complete variable domain (other parts from reference TRBV7-9 and TRBJ2-7): DTGVSQNPRHKITKRGQNVTFRCDPISEHNRLYWYRQTLGQGPEFLTYFQNEAQLEKSRLLSDRFSAERPKGSFSTLEIQRTEQGDSAMYLCASSITPGTGVSYEQYFGPGTRLTVT.

In this sample, this clonotype turned up a few times. The chain carries TRBV28 and TRBJ1-6, with D unresolved. The ends were cut back, 1 base at V and 7 bases at J, with 11 bases in the middle. This CDR3 has 15 residues. The germline V gene has CDR1 MDHEN and CDR2 SYDVKM. The CDR3 DNA sequence: TGTGCCAGCAGTTTATTGTCCCTTGGGAATTCACCCCTCCACTTT. This codes for CASSLLSLGNSPLHF.

A few counts support this clonotype. The chain combines TRBV28 with TRBJ1-5, with D tentatively TRBD1 (5 bases). The CDR3 runs to 14 residues. CDR1 and CDR2 (germline): MDHEN, SYDVKM. Between the trimmed V and J ends, which lost 7 bases and 1 base, there was a span of 11 bases. The CDR3 DNA sequence: TGTGCCAGCAAAAGGCAGGGAAGCAATCAGCCCCAGCATTTT. It specifies CASKRQGSNQPQHF.

This clonotype has ten or more counts. The rearrangement links TRBV12-5 to TRBJ2-1, with 14 bases fitting TRBD2. The CDR3 extends over 16 amino acids. In germline, CDR1 is LGHNT, CDR2 FRNRAP. Trimming took 6 bases from V and 3 from J; bases not matched to a gene: 4. CDR3: CASGGTSGGDYNEQFF. CDR3 nucleotide sequence: TGTGCTAGTGGGGGGACTAGCGGGGGTGACTACAATGAGCAGTTCTTC.

This clonotype was recorded many times. The DNA for the CDR3 is TGTGCCAGCACCGGGATGGTAGCGGGGAAGAACTACGAGCAGTACTTC. Encoded protein: CASTGMVAGKNYEQYF. This chain links TRBV12-3 or TRBV12-4 with TRBJ2-7, with 8 positions matching TRBD2. This CDR3 region has 16 residues. With 7 bases clipped from V and 3 bases from J, the junction kept 14 bases outside the gene matches.

This clonotype showed up many times. The chain combines TRBV4-1 with TRBJ2-3; 11 nucleotides align to TRBD2. Germline lookup yields CDR1 MGHRA and CDR2 YSYEKL. Germline trimming cut 0 bases from V and 3 bases from J; bases unmatched to any gene: 11. The CDR3 sequence is 19 residues long. The CDR3, as DNA: TGCGCCAGCAGCCAAGAGACCCGACGACTAGCGGGGACGACAGATACGCAGTATTTT. Its translation: CASSQETRRLAGTTDTQYF.

The genes are TRBV12-3 or TRBV12-4 and TRBJ1-1, with no clear D. The CDR3 runs to 14 residues. V gave up 2 bases and J gave up 2 bases, with 9 bases separating them. The CDR3 sequence is CASSLPIHNTEAFF. The CDR3, as DNA: TGTGCCAGCAGTTTACCGATTCATAACACTGAAGCTTTCTTT.

This clonotype was detected ten times or more. V usage is TRBV12-3 or TRBV12-4 and J usage is TRBJ1-2; TRBD1 is a possible D gene (6 bases). The V gene lost 5 bases and the J gene lost 2 bases, with 9 bases spanning the gap. This CDR3 contains 13 residues. CDR3 loop: CASSRTANYGYTF. The DNA for the CDR3 is TGTGCCAGCAGTCGGACAGCGAACTATGGCTACACCTTC.

This clonotype was recorded many times. The rearrangement links TRBV7-2 to TRBJ2-5, with D unresolved. Trimming cost V 2 bases and J 4 bases, with 11 bases left between them. This CDR3 contains 14 residues. Germline values: CDR1 SGHTA, CDR2 FQGNSA. CDR3 sequence reads: CASSLYSPGETQYF. CDR3 in DNA: TGTGCCAGCAGCTTATATTCGCCGGGAGAGACCCAGTACTTC.

In regard to this clonotype: A read error may account for a junction end that differs from germline. V usage is TRBV7-2 and J usage is TRBJ1-4; TRBD1 is a possible D gene (6 bases). The CDR3 length is 15 residues. The germline V gene has CDR1 SGHTA and CDR2 FQGNSA. The CDR3 loop reads CASSTLGGGTQKLLF. CDR3 nucleotide sequence: TGTGCCAGCAGCACCCTAGGGGGGGGCACGCAAAAACTGTTGTTC.

This chain links TRBV5-1 with TRBJ2-7; tentatively, D is TRBD1 (5 bases). The CDR3 loop spans 14 amino acids. The V and J ends lost 4 bases and 7 bases respectively, with 18 bases between them. Germline lookup yields CDR1 SGHRS and CDR2 YFSETQ. This chain's CDR3 is CASSPWTRLEEQYF. The DNA for the CDR3 is TGCGCCAGCAGCCCATGGACACGTCTGGAAGAGCAGTACTTC.